This TCR beta chain came from a study of identical twins' blood T cells. The CDR3 covers 15 residues. Per the germline V gene, CDR1 is ENHRY and CDR2 is SYGVKD. TCRdb redid the calling of the 5' RACE reads with MiXCR, one entry per CDR3 protein. Of about 370,000 distinct CDR3 sequences listed, roughly 31% were seen once; the top ten hold roughly 6.1%. With regard to this clonotype: A much larger clone lies a single base off, so this may be a read error.

Specimen: PBMCs. This clonotype was obtained from a woman aged 18-49 years in good health. The J gene is TRBJ2-2, the V gene TRBV10-3; D perhaps matches TRBD2 (7 bases). CDR3 amino acids: CAISVTQRDTGELSF. CDR3 nucleotide sequence: TGTGCCATCAGTGTTACCCAGCGGGACACCGGGGAGCTGTCTTTT.